This TCR beta chain comes out of a study of blood T cell repertoires in COVID-19. Background on the study: Sources were T cells, B-cell-depleted T cells, or PBMCs; the material itself was cDNA or gDNA.

Germline V gene data show CDR1 as SGHNT and CDR2 as YYREEE (reference sequence). CDR3 length: 15 residues. Unmatched junction bases numbered 9, after V lost 3 bases and J lost 6 bases. As originally analysed: Nucleated cell number was recorded as an estimate derived from reference gene primer amplification. Generated by immunoSEQ multiplex PCR, the TCRdb table keeps only in-frame clones and is missing some. The V and J calls and clone size come from that table; D and trimming were worked out from the DNA. The table lists tens of thousands of clones, approximately 91% of them singletons, with roughly 23% in the top ten.

V and J are TRBV5-4 and TRBJ1-5; TRBD1 agrees at 7 bases. The sequence was collected from a woman aged 80 or older with active or convalescent COVID-19. Sequencing was carried out using peripheral blood. This CDR3 reads CASSSDREHGQPQHF. For the CDR3, the DNA is TGTGCCAGCAGCTCTGACAGGGAGCATGGTCAGCCCCAGCATTTT. The complete variable domain, with remaining parts taken from reference TRBV5-4 and TRBJ1-5, reads ETGVTQSPTHLIKTRGQQVTLRCSSQSGHNTVSWYQQALGQGPQFIFQYYREEENGRGNFPPRFSGLQFPNYSSELNVNALELDDSALYLCASSSDREHGQPQHFGDGTRLSIL.